This T cell receptor beta chain appears in the sequencing data of a study of early T cells in non-severe SARS-CoV-2 infection. About the study: Bulk RNA from unsorted whole blood was sequenced; chains were unpaired. General study points: Matching results from VDJdb favored anti-spike CD8 responses, leaving private and CD4 specificities undetected.

This clonotype was observed a handful of times. The antigen remains undetermined. The V gene's germline CDR1 is SGHRS and CDR2 YFSETQ. Trimming removed 3 bases from V and 0 bases from J, with 13 bases in between. CDR3 size: 17 residues. Individual cDNA molecules received unique molecular identifiers. Using its own MiXCR run on the 5' RACE reads, TCRdb lists one record per CDR3 protein. The sample includes 20,000 to 25,000 distinct CDR3 sequences, 4% to 5.5% of them seen just once. Specimen: whole blood. The chain employs TRBV5-1 and TRBJ2-6, with D tentatively TRBD2 (6 bases). The receptor was isolated from an adult who was a healthcare worker with PCR-confirmed SARS-CoV-2 infection or an uninfected control (not recorded which). CDR3 loop: CASSSRGTTSGANVLTF. DNA for the CDR3: TGCGCCAGCAGCTCCCGCGGGACCACCTCTGGGGCCAACGTCCTGACTTTC.